Below, one TCR beta chain is given with its context. These data come from a study of T cell changes during pregnancy in multiple sclerosis. Profiled with immunoSEQ multiplex PCR; TCRdb holds only in-frame clones, not every one. The table lists around 31,000 clones, roughly 87% of them singletons. Between the trimmed V and J ends, which lost 4 bases and 0 bases, there was a span of 7 bases. The length of the CDR3 is 13 residues. The germline gives CDR1 MGHDK, CDR2 SYGVNS. This chain connects TRBV25-1 to TRBJ2-7, with unresolved D. This receptor was obtained from a female donor with multiple sclerosis, enrolled in a pregnancy study. Sequenced here: CD8+ T cells from peripheral blood mononuclear cells, sampled in the first trimester of pregnancy. CDR3 sequence reads: CASSGSNSYEQYF. The CDR3 bases are TGTGCCAGCAGTGGGAGCAACTCCTACGAGCAGTACTTC.